Listed here are 19 T cell receptor beta chains from one sample, sequenced in a study of cytomegalovirus exposure and HLA in healthy donors. 60 Vbeta and 13 Jbeta primers were used in PCR. The protocol was immunoSEQ multiplex PCR, while the TCRdb copy is restricted to in-frame clones and leaves out a portion. The sample holds about 130,000 clones, more than 65% seen once. Specimen: PBMCs. These receptors all stem from a woman in her 40s in good health and CMV-seropositive.

The gene calls are TRBV15 and TRBJ2-3; D is undetermined. V gave up 2 bases and J gave up 0 bases, with 12 bases separating them. This CDR3 has 16 amino acids. Germline lookup yields CDR1 LNHNV and CDR2 YYDKDF (reference sequence). CDR3 residues: CATSRKQRVSTDTQYF. The DNA of the CDR3 is TGTGCCACCAGCAGAAAACAGAGAGTTAGCACAGATACGCAGTATTTT.

The genes are TRBV6-6 and TRBJ1-2; 7 positions agree with TRBD1. The CDR3 runs 16 residues. The V gene's germline CDR1 is MNHNY and CDR2 SVGAGI (reference sequence). With 7 bases clipped from V and 3 bases from J, the junction kept 14 bases outside the gene matches. The chain's CDR3 is CASKGTASSVDYGYTF. CDR3 sequence (DNA): TGTGCCAGCAAGGGGACAGCCAGTTCTGTTGACTATGGCTACACCTTC.

The chain combines TRBV6-4 with TRBJ1-2; D gene unclear. The CDR3 length is 14 residues. Trimming removed 0 bases at V and 8 bases at J, with 13 bases between. CDR1 is MRHNA, CDR2 SNTAGT, per germline. CDR3 DNA: TGTGCCAGCAGTGACTCAGAGGAATCGGGAGGCTACACCTTC. Translation: CASSDSEESGGYTF.

The genes are TRBV28 and TRBJ1-5; TRBD1 agrees at 7 bases. The CDR3 loop spans 14 amino acids. Germline lookup yields CDR1 MDHEN and CDR2 SYDVKM. J was trimmed by 2 bases and V by 5 bases; bases with no gene match: 3. As DNA, the CDR3 is TGTGCCAGCAGTCTTGGACAGGGCAATCAGCCCCAGCATTTT. As protein: CASSLGQGNQPQHF. Filled out from reference TRBV28 and TRBJ1-5, the complete variable domain reads DVKVTQSSRYLVKRTGEKVFLECVQDMDHENMFWYRQDPGLGLRLIYFSYDVKMKEKGDIPEGYSVSREKKERFSLILESASTNQTSMYLCASSLGQGNQPQHFGDGTRLSIL.

CDR3 bases: TGTGCCAGCAGCGTAGGGGACACCTCTGGAAACACCATATATTTT. Translated, it gives CASSVGDTSGNTIYF. The rearrangement uses TRBV9 and TRBJ1-3, with D possibly being TRBD1 (6 bases). V lost 0 bases to trimming and J lost 0 bases, with 7 bases between them. Looked up from germline, CDR1 is SGDLS and CDR2 is YYNGEE. This CDR3 is 15 amino acids long.

This clone was detected only a few times. CDR3 residues: CASSFPTGSTNEKLFF. The CDR3 DNA reads TGTGCCAGCAGTTTTCCGACGGGATCAACTAATGAAAAACTGTTTTTT. V is TRBV28 and J is TRBJ1-4; no definite D call. The V and J ends lost 3 bases and 0 bases respectively, with 11 bases between them. Germline V CDR1 and CDR2: MDHEN, SYDVKM. The CDR3 consists of 16 residues.

This clone came up a few times. V gene TRBV5-6 combines with J gene TRBJ2-7, with 7 nucleotides matching TRBD1. V lost 4 bases to trimming and J lost 5 bases; unmatched junction nucleotides: 9. Germline assignment: CDR1 SGHDT and CDR2 YYEEEE. This CDR3 contains 14 residues. CDR3 region: CASSKNRGWHEQYF. CDR3 coding DNA: TGTGCCAGCAGCAAAAACAGGGGTTGGCACGAGCAGTACTTC.

The gene calls are TRBV19 and TRBJ2-7, with TRBD1 as a possible D gene (6 bases). V was pared by 3 bases and J by 2 bases, with 14 bases between. This CDR3 is built from 15 residues. Germline values: CDR1 LNHDA, CDR2 SQIVND (reference sequence). The CDR3 bases are TGTGCCAGTAGTATCTTGTCAGGGGCCACCTACGAGCAGTACTTC. This sequence encodes CASSILSGATYEQYF.

The chain joins TRBV11-2 to TRBJ1-2; tentative D call: TRBD1 (6 bases). The CDR3 consists of 16 residues. Germline V gene sequence: CDR1 SGHAT, CDR2 FQNNGV. The germline V and J ends were trimmed by 5 bases and 0 bases, with 16 bases remaining between them. CDR3 sequence: CASSKRSDRSNYGYTF. For the CDR3, the DNA is TGTGCCAGCAGCAAACGAAGTGACAGGTCTAACTATGGCTACACCTTC.

This chain connects TRBV6-1 to TRBJ1-5; 7 nucleotides line up with TRBD1. With V trimmed by 1 base and J by 7 bases, 7 bases remained unmatched. Germline CDR1 is MNHNS and CDR2 is SASEGT. The length of the CDR3 is 15 residues. The CDR3 bases are TGTGCCAGCAGTGAAGACAGGGGTCTAGGCCAGCCCCAGCATTTT. Amino acids: CASSEDRGLGQPQHF.

The CDR3 is CASSQNLGYRNQPQHF. CDR3 bases: TGCGCCAGCAGCCAGAACCTCGGGTATCGCAATCAGCCCCAGCATTTT. V gene TRBV4-1 combines with J gene TRBJ1-5, with D unresolved. Trimming took off 3 bases at V and 2 bases at J, with 14 bases between the two ends. The CDR3 is made up of 16 amino acids. Germline-derived CDR1 and CDR2 are MGHRA and YSYEKL.

The chain employs TRBV12-5 and TRBJ2-1, with 10 bases fitting TRBD2. The CDR3 sequence is 13 residues long. Germline V gene data show CDR1 as LGHNT and CDR2 as FRNRAP. With 6 bases clipped from V and 8 bases from J, the junction kept 4 bases outside the gene matches. CDR3 amino acids: CASGASGRHEQFF. CDR3 in DNA: TGTGCTAGTGGGGCTAGCGGGAGACATGAGCAGTTCTTC.

The genes are TRBV4-1 and TRBJ2-1; D is perhaps TRBD1 (7 bases). Germline V gene sequence: CDR1 MGHRA, CDR2 YSYEKL. The CDR3 length is 15 residues. V lost 6 bases, J lost 0 bases, and 12 bases lay in between. The DNA of the CDR3 is TGCGCCAGCAGTACAGGGGACTCCTCCTACAATGAGCAGTTCTTC. Translated, it gives CASSTGDSSYNEQFF.

CDR3 amino acids: CASSSFGTGPYEQYF. The DNA of the CDR3 is TGTGCCAGCAGTTCGTTTGGGACAGGGCCCTACGAGCAGTACTTC. This chain connects TRBV6-6 to TRBJ2-7, with 9 bases identical to TRBD1. The germline V gene has CDR1 MNHNY and CDR2 SVGAGI (reference sequence). With V trimmed by 4 bases and J by 2 bases, 6 bases remained unmatched. This CDR3 has 15 amino acids.

V and J are TRBV29-1 and TRBJ2-1; TRBD2 aligns across 11 bases. The CDR3 has 14 amino acids. The trim removed 4 bases at V and 9 bases at J, leaving 8 bases unmatched. Germline-derived CDR1 and CDR2 are SQVTM and ANQGSEA. For the CDR3, the DNA is TGCAGCGTTGGTATAGCGGGAGGGCCGGGTGAGCAGTTCTTC. Protein sequence: CSVGIAGGPGEQFF.

J is TRBJ1-1 and V is TRBV28, with a weak D call TRBD1 (6 bases). Trimming took off 2 bases at V and 1 base at J, with 11 bases between the two ends. Germline values: CDR1 MDHEN, CDR2 SYDVKM. This CDR3 region has 15 residues. The CDR3 protein is CASSLTGMTNTEAFF. CDR3 DNA sequence: TGTGCCAGCAGTTTAACAGGGATGACGAACACTGAAGCTTTCTTT.

A word on this clone: One junction end does not reproduce the germline sequence, and a read error may be involved. The V and J genes are TRBV7-9 and TRBJ2-7; maybe TRBD2 (5 bases). Looked up from germline, CDR1 is SEHNR and CDR2 is FQNEAQ (reference sequence). The CDR3 runs 13 residues. The DNA for the CDR3 is TGTTCCAGCAGCTCCGGGAAGGCCTACGAGCAGTACTTC. This gives the protein CSSSSGKAYEQYF.

Here the CDR3 reads CASSFRTPDTQYF. CDR3 in DNA: TGTGCCAGCAGCTTCCGGACTCCAGATACGCAGTATTTT. This chain links TRBV7-2 with TRBJ2-3, with D tentatively TRBD2 (5 bases). The CDR3 sequence is 13 residues long. Trimming took 3 bases from V and 4 from J, leaving 8 bases between them. Germline CDR1 SGHTA, CDR2 FQGNSA.

This chain links TRBV6-5 with TRBJ2-4; 7 bases agree with TRBD1. Germline V gene sequence: CDR1 MNHEY, CDR2 SVGAGI. V was pared by 2 bases and J by 5 bases, with 3 bases of the junction left unmatched. The CDR3 length is 14 residues. The CDR3: CASSYGQGENIQYF. CDR3 nucleotides: TGTGCCAGCAGTTACGGGCAGGGGGAAAACATTCAGTACTTC.